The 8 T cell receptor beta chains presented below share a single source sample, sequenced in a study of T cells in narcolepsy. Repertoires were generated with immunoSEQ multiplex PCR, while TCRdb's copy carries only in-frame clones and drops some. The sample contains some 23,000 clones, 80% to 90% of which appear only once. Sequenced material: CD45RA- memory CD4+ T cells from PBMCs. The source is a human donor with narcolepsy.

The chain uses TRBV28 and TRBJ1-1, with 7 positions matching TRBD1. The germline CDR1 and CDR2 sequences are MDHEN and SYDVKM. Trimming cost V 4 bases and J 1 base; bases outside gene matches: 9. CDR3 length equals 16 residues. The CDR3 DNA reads TGTGCCAGCAGTTCCAGCTTCGGGACAGCGAACACTGAAGCTTTCTTT. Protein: CASSSSFGTANTEAFF.

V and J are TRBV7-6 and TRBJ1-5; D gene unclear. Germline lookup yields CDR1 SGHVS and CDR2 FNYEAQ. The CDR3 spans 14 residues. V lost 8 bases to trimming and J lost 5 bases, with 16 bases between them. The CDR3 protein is CASSSAAKDQPQHF. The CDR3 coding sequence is TGTGCCAGCTCATCCGCAGCGAAGGATCAGCCCCAGCATTTT.

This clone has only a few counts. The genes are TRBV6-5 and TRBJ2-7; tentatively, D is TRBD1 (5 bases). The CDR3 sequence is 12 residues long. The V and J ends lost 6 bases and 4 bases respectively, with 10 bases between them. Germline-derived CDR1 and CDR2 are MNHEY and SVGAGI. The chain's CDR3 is CASRPAGYEQYF. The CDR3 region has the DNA TGTGCCAGCAGACCGGCAGGGTACGAGCAGTACTTC.

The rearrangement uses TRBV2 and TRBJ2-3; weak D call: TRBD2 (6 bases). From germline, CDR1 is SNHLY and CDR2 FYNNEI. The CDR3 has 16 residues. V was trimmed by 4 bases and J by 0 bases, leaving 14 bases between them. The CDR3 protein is CASSVRKGTSTDTQYF. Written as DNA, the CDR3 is TGTGCCAGCAGTGTCCGAAAAGGGACTAGCACAGATACGCAGTATTTT.

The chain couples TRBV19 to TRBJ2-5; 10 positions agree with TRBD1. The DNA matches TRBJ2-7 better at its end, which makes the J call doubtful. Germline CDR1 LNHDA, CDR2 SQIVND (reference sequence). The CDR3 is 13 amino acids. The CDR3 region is CASRGQGTDEQYF. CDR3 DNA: TGTGCCAGTAGGGGACAGGGGACTGACGAGCAGTACTTC.

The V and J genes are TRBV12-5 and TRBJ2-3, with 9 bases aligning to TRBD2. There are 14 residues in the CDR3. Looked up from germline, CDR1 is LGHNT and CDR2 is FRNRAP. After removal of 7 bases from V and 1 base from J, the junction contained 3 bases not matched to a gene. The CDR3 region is CASAPSGGTDTQYF. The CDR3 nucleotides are TGTGCTAGTGCTCCTAGCGGGGGCACAGATACGCAGTATTTT. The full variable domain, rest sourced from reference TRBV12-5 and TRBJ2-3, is DARVTQTPRHKVTEMGQEVTMRCQPILGHNTVFWYRQTMMQGLELLAYFRNRAPLDDSGMPKDRFSAEMPDATLATLKIQPSEPRDSAVYFCASAPSGGTDTQYFGPGTRLTVL.

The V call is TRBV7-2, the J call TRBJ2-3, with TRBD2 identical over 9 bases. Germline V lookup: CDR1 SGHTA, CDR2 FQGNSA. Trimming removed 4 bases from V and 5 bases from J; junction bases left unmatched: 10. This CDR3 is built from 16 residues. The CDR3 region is CASSSVAGARGDTQYF. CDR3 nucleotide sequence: TGTGCCAGCAGCTCGGTAGCGGGAGCCAGGGGAGATACGCAGTATTTT. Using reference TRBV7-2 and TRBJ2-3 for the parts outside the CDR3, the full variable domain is GAGVSQSPSNKVTEKGKDVELRCDPISGHTALYWYRQSLGQGLEFLIYFQGNSAPDKSGLPSDRFSAERTGGSVSTLTIQRTQQEDSAVYLCASSSVAGARGDTQYFGPGTRLTVL.

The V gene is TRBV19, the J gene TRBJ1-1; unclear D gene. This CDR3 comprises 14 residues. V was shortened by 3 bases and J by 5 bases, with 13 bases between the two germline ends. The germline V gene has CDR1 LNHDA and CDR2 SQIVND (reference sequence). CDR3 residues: CASSITGGLTEAFF. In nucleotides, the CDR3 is TGTGCCAGTAGTATTACCGGAGGTTTAACTGAAGCTTTCTTT.